These T cell receptor beta chains were read from a single sample in a study of T cell responses to AZD1222 COVID-19 vaccine. The assay was immunoSEQ multiplex PCR, and TCRdb's table has in-frame clones only and misses some. The sample includes fewer than 120,000 clones, 94% of them seen just once. Specimen: peripheral blood, collected 28 days after the second AZD1222 dose. The receptors here all came from an adult who received the AZD1222 COVID-19 vaccine. Each CDR3 is given with its conserved first and last residue. The D gene is left open where the match is weak. Not all rows give a size; the values are once, few, many and, for expanded clones, a class.

CASSLTTGETTEAFF	TGTGCCAGCAGTTTAACGACAGGGGAAACCACTGAAGCTTTCTTT	-	TRBD1	TRBV27	TRBJ1-1
CSASTPGRIGRSNEQFF	TGCAGTGCTAGTACTCCCGGTCGGATTGGGCGTAGCAATGAGCAGTTCTTC	-	-	TRBV20-1	TRBJ2-1
CASSIWTDATGELFF	TGTGCCAGTAGTATCTGGACAGACGCAACCGGGGAGCTGTTTTTT	-	-	TRBV19	TRBJ2-2
CASSSHYEQYF	TGTGCCAGCAGTTCTCACTACGAGCAGTACTTC	-	-	TRBV12-3/TRBV12-4	TRBJ2-7
CASSLRDLRGANYGYTF	TGCGCCAGCAGCCTCCGGGACCTGAGGGGGGCTAACTATGGCTACACCTTC	-	-	TRBV4-1	TRBJ1-2
CASSGRGGYTF	TGTGCCAGCAGCGGTAGGGGTGGCTACACCTTC	-	-	TRBV11-1	TRBJ1-2
CASSSTVKAGSPLHF	TGTGCCAGCAGCTCTACAGTCAAGGCCGGGTCACCCCTCCACTTT	few	-	TRBV27	TRBJ1-6
CASSAGGPTDTQYF	TGCGCCAGCAGCGCCGGGGGGCCCACAGATACGCAGTATTTT	-	-	TRBV5-1	TRBJ2-3
CASSEAWSTGELFF	TGCGCCAGCAGTGAGGCGTGGAGCACCGGGGAGCTGTTTTTT	-	-	TRBV10-1	TRBJ2-2
CASSVRQLNTEAFF	TGTGCCAGCAGTGTAAGACAGTTGAACACTGAAGCTTTCTTT	-	-	TRBV2	TRBJ1-1
CASSQDRSASGNTIYF	TGTGCCAGCAGCCAAGATAGATCAGCCTCTGGAAACACCATATATTTT	once	-	TRBV3-1/TRBV3-2	TRBJ1-3
CASSVQSTGLAVNTEAFF	TGTGCCAGCAGCGTACAATCGACAGGGTTGGCGGTGAACACTGAAGCTTTCTTT	-	TRBD1	TRBV9	TRBJ1-1
CSVGKGLSADNEQFF	TGCAGCGTTGGAAAAGGACTATCCGCAGACAATGAGCAGTTCTTC	-	-	TRBV29-1	TRBJ2-1
CASSPKTGSYGYTF	TGCGCCAGCAGCCCGAAGACAGGGTCCTATGGCTACACCTTC	-	TRBD1	TRBV4-1	TRBJ1-2